This T cell receptor beta chain was retrieved from a study of T-cell memory formation after mild COVID-19. Study-wide points: The study found balanced CD4/CD8 in clones contracting day 15 to 85 and a CD4+ lean in later expanders. CD4+ contracting clones were found mainly in CM and EM, and CD8+ ones in EMRA. The appearance of some responding clones in pre-infection memory suggested that cross-reactive memory joined.

Of note for this clonotype: Its antigen is unknown.

TCR alpha and TCR beta cDNA libraries carrying sample barcodes and UMIs were produced by 5'RACE using constant-segment primers. MiXCR, applied by TCRdb to the 5' RACE reads, yields one record per CDR3 protein. Here the sample spans around 410,000 distinct CDR3 sequences, 23% being singletons. Germline CDR1 reads MNHNY; CDR2 reads SVGAGI (reference sequence). The CDR3 spans 16 residues. The V and J ends lost 6 bases and 7 bases, in that order; junction bases with no gene match: 14. This rearrangement joins TRBV6-6 to TRBJ2-2; 7 bases match TRBD2. The origin of this receptor is an adult woman who had mild COVID-19 (a few samples of this study predate the infection). Cell type and time point are not known. The sample comprised PBMCs or a T cell subset sorted from them (not recorded which). The chain's CDR3 is CASRDERGPQDGELFF. DNA for the CDR3: TGTGCCAGCAGGGACGAGCGGGGTCCTCAGGACGGGGAGCTGTTTTTT.